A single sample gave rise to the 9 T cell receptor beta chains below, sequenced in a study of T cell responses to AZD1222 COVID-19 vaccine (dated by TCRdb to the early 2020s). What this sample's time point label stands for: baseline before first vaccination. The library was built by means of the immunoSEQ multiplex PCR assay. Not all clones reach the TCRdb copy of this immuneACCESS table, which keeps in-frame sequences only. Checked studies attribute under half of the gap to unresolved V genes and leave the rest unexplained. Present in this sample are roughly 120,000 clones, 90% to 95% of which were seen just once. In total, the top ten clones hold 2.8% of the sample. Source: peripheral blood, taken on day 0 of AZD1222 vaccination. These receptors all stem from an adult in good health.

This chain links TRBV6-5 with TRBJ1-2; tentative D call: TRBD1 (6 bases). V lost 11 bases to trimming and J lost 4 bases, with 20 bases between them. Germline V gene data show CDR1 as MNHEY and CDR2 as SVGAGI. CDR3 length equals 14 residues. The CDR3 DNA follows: TGTGCCGCCTCACGAGACAGGCCAATCTATGGCTACACCTTC. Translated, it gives CAASRDRPIYGYTF.

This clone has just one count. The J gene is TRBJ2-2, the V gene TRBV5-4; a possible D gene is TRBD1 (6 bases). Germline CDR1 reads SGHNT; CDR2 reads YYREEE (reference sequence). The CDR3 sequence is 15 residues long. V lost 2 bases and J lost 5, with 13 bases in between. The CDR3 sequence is CASSFVGALTGELFF. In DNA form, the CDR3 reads TGTGCCAGCAGCTTTGTGGGGGCCTTGACCGGGGAGCTGTTTTTT.

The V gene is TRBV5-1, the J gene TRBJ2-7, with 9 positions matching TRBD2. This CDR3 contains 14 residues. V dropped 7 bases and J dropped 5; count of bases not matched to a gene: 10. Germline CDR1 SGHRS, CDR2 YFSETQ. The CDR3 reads CASGRSGSYDEQYF. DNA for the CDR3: TGCGCCAGCGGGCGTAGCGGGAGTTACGACGAGCAGTACTTC.

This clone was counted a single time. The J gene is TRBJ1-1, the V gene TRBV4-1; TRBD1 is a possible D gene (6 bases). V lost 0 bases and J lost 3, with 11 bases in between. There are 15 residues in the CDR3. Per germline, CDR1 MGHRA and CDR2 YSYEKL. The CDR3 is CASSQEGGSYTEAFF. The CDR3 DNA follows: TGCGCCAGCAGCCAAGAAGGGGGGTCCTACACTGAAGCTTTCTTT.

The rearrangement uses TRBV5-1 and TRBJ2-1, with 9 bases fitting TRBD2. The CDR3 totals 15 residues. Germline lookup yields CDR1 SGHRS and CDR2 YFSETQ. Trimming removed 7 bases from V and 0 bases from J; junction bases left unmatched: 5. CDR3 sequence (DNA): TGCGCCAGCCGCCTTAGCGGGAGCTCCTACAATGAGCAGTTCTTC. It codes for CASRLSGSSYNEQFF. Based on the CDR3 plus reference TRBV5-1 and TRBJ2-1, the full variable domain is KAGVTQTPRYLIKTRGQQVTLSCSPISGHRSVSWYQQTPGQGLQFLFEYFSETQRNKGNFPGRFSGRQFSNSRSEMNVSTLELGDSALYLCASRLSGSSYNEQFFGPGTRLTVL.

The CDR3, as DNA: TGTGCCAGCTCACCGGGGGGAACCACAGATACGCAGTATTTT. Translating gives CASSPGGTTDTQYF. The chain couples TRBV18 to TRBJ2-3; D might be TRBD2 (6 bases). This CDR3 spans 14 amino acids. Trimming removed 3 bases from V and 2 bases from J, with 9 bases in between. Per the germline V gene, CDR1 is KGHSH and CDR2 is LQKENI. Full variable domain (outside the CDR3, taken from reference TRBV18 and TRBJ2-3): NAGVMQNPRHLVRRRGQEARLRCSPMKGHSHVYWYRQLPEEGLKFMVYLQKENIIDESGMPKERFSAEFPKEGPSILRIQQVVRGDSAAYFCASSPGGTTDTQYFGPGTRLTVL.

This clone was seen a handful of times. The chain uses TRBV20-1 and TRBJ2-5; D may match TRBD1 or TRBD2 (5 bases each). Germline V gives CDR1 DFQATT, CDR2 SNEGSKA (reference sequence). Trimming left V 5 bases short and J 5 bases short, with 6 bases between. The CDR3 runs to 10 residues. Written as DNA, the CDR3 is TGCAGTGCTTGGGGGGAGACCCAGTACTTC. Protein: CSAWGETQYF.

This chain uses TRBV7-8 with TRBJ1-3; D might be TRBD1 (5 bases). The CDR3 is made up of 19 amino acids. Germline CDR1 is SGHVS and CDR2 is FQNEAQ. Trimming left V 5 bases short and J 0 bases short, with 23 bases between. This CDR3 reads CASSTGGRQILFSGNTIYF. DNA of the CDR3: TGTGCCAGCAGCACAGGAGGTCGACAGATTCTTTTCTCTGGAAACACCATATATTTT.

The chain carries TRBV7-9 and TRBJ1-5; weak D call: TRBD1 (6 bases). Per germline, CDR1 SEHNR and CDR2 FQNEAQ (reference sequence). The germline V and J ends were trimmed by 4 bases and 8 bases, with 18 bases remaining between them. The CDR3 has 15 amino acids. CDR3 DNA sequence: TGTGCCAGCAGCTCCGCCGGGACAAAATTAGAGCCCCAGCATTTT. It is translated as CASSSAGTKLEPQHF.